Presented here are 9 T cell receptor beta chains from one specimen sequenced in a study of blood T cell repertoires in COVID-19. Sequenced by immunoSEQ multiplex PCR; TCRdb stores in-frame clones only, minus some. The table shows around 280,000 clones, with around 91% occurring only once. The specimen sequenced was PBMCs or T cells enriched from blood (not recorded which). Source of these receptors: a woman in her late teens or twenties with acute COVID-19.

This clone showed up just a few times. The chain has TRBV19 and TRBJ2-7; 10 positions agree with TRBD2. CDR3 size: 15 residues. Looked up from germline, CDR1 is LNHDA and CDR2 is SQIVND (reference sequence). The V gene end was trimmed by 3 bases and the J gene end by 3 bases; junction bases not matched to a gene: 5. The CDR3 region is CASSIPAGGGYEQYF. Here the CDR3 DNA reads TGTGCCAGTAGTATTCCAGCGGGAGGGGGCTACGAGCAGTACTTC.

The gene calls are TRBV7-9 and TRBJ1-1; the D gene is possibly TRBD1 (5 bases). Germline V CDR1 and CDR2: SEHNR, FQNEAQ (reference sequence). This CDR3 has 13 residues. V lost 5 bases and J lost 8, with 15 bases in between. CDR3 sequence (DNA): TGTGCCAGCAGCCCACCACCAGGGCCAGAAGCTTTCTTT. Amino acid sequence: CASSPPPGPEAFF.

The chain joins TRBV4-1 to TRBJ2-1; 7 positions agree with TRBD2. Unmatched junction bases numbered 8, after V lost 3 bases and J lost 3 bases. This CDR3 is 16 amino acids long. Germline CDR1 is MGHRA and CDR2 is YSYEKL. The DNA of the CDR3 is TGCGCCAGCAGCCAGTTCGGGACTAATGGCTACAATGAGCAGTTCTTC. The encoded protein is CASSQFGTNGYNEQFF.

V and J are TRBV29-1 and TRBJ1-2; 10 bases line up with TRBD1. The CDR3 loop spans 16 amino acids. V shed 6 bases and J 3 bases; nucleotides not matched to a gene: 13. The V gene's germline CDR1 is SQVTM and CDR2 ANQGSEA. The CDR3 here is CSVPGTGALSDYGYTF. The CDR3 coding sequence is TGCAGCGTCCCCGGGACAGGGGCATTATCTGACTATGGCTACACCTTC. The full variable domain, its missing parts supplied by reference TRBV29-1 and TRBJ1-2, is SAVISQKPSRDICQRGTSLTIQCQVDSQVTMMFWYRQQPGQSLTLIATANQGSEATYESGFVIDKFPISRPNLTFSTLTVSNMSPEDSSIYLCSVPGTGALSDYGYTFGSGTRLTVV.

J is TRBJ2-7 and V is TRBV10-2, with 7 bases matching TRBD2. In germline, CDR1 is WSHSY, CDR2 SAAADI. The CDR3 consists of 16 residues. Trimming took 4 bases from V and 2 from J; bases not matched to a gene: 11. This CDR3 is CASSATSGLGAYEQYF. Here the CDR3 DNA reads TGCGCCAGCAGTGCTACCTCAGGACTAGGCGCCTACGAGCAGTACTTC.

This chain joins TRBV14 and TRBJ2-1; TRBD2 matches at 8 bases. Germline lookup yields CDR1 SGHDN and CDR2 FVKESK. The CDR3 covers 17 residues. Germline trimming cut 4 bases from V and 1 base from J; bases unmatched to any gene: 9. DNA for the CDR3: TGTGCCAGCAGCCGCAGATTACTAGCGGATTCCTACAATGAGCAGTTCTTC. Protein sequence: CASSRRLLADSYNEQFF.

The rearrangement joins TRBV30 to TRBJ1-2; unclear D gene. Germline lookup yields CDR1 GTSNPN and CDR2 SVGIG (reference sequence). V lost 5 bases and J 8 bases, leaving 12 bases between the germline ends. There are 11 residues in the CDR3. Here the CDR3 DNA reads TGTGCCTGGGAGTTGGAGAACGGCTACACCTTC. This sequence encodes CAWELENGYTF.

The rearrangement joins TRBV7-9 to TRBJ1-1, with D possibly being TRBD1 (5 bases). CDR1 SEHNR and CDR2 FQNEAQ come from the germline V gene (reference sequence). The CDR3 has 15 amino acids. The V end was cut by 5 bases, the J end by 4 bases, with 17 bases between. CDR3 sequence (DNA): TGTGCCAGCAGCGATCGGAGGGGTGGTCCCACTGAAGCTTTCTTT. It yields the protein CASSDRRGGPTEAFF. Full variable domain (remainder filled in from reference TRBV7-9 and TRBJ1-1): DTGVSQNPRHKITKRGQNVTFRCDPISEHNRLYWYRQTLGQGPEFLTYFQNEAQLEKSRLLSDRFSAERPKGSFSTLEIQRTEQGDSAMYLCASSDRRGGPTEAFFGQGTRLTVV.

This chain's CDR3 is CASSLLFGTPRGYTF. DNA for the CDR3: TGTGCCAGCAGCTTACTGTTCGGGACTCCCCGAGGCTACACCTTC. This chain connects TRBV5-4 to TRBJ1-2; D is perhaps TRBD1 (5 bases). Trimming removed 2 bases at V and 8 bases at J, with 19 bases between. CDR1 is SGHNT, CDR2 YYREEE, per germline (reference sequence). The CDR3 is 15 amino acids.